The 25 T cell receptor delta chains in this list originate from one sample, sequenced in a study of human gamma delta and Vdelta1 T cells. TCRdb re-analyzed the PCR reads via CATT. The data show about 4,100 delta-chain clones, with roughly a quarter seen just once and 55% to 70% held by the top ten. Sequencing was done on a sample of naive CD27+ Vdelta1 gamma-delta T cells from blood. The source of these receptors is a human donor in good health.

This clone counts as hyperexpanded. Other DNA sequences in the same sample also yield this CDR3. This chain joins TRDV1 and TRDJ1; 10 bases agree with TRDD3. The CDR3 contains 19 residues. Germline values: CDR1 TSWWSYY, CDR2 QGS. V was pared by 4 bases and J by 0 bases, with 14 bases of the junction left unmatched. CDR3 amino acids: CALGAYRLGDTWYTDKLIF. In DNA, the CDR3 is TGTGCTCTTGGGGCTTATCGTTTGGGGGATACCTGGTACACCGATAAACTCATCTTT.

The chain uses TRDV1 and TRDJ1, with D perhaps given as TRDD1, TRDD2 or TRDD3 (6 bases each). CDR3 length: 25 residues. V gave up 3 bases and J gave up 0 bases, with 41 bases separating them. From germline, CDR1 is TSWWSYY and CDR2 QGS. CDR3 sequence: CALGENSPLSYVWYWVMLYTDKLIF. The CDR3 bases are TGTGCTCTTGGGGAGAATAGTCCCCTCTCCTACGTGTGGTACTGGGTGATGCTGTACACCGATAAACTCATCTTT.

This clone was seen a handful of times. TCRdb's listed protein matches a much larger clone and diverges from this DNA's translation at residue 14, likely through a read error; the protein shown comes from the DNA. V and J are TRDV1 and TRDJ1, with TRDD3 matching 8 bases. The ends lost 4 bases at V and 3 bases at J; junction bases unmatched: 19. Per germline, CDR1 TSWWSYY and CDR2 QGS. The CDR3 is made up of 19 amino acids. CDR3 nucleotide sequence: TGTGCTCTTGGGGCCTATAGAATACTGGGGGCCCCGTACGCCGATAAACTCATCTTT. Its protein is CALGAYRILGAPYADKLIF.

Sample share makes this clone hyperexpanded. This CDR3 is also generated by other DNA sequences in the sample. The genes are TRDV1 and TRDJ1, with TRDD3 matching 11 bases. Germline V lookup: CDR1 TSWWSYY, CDR2 QGS. CDR3 length: 22 residues. With V trimmed by 1 base and J by 8 bases, 27 bases remained unmatched. The CDR3 region is CALGEPYVWGIRGWQNNNKLIF. The CDR3 nucleotides read TGTGCTCTTGGGGAACCCTACGTATGGGGGATACGCGGTTGGCAAAACAACAACAAACTCATCTTT.

For this clone: At one end, the junction sequence differs from germline, possibly due to a read error. The J gene is TRDJ1, the V gene TRDV1; 13 nucleotides align to TRDD3. Looked up from germline, CDR1 is TSWWSYY and CDR2 is QGS. This CDR3 contains 28 residues. The CDR3 here is CALGERSSLGFLRLSTGGYAMATDQLIF. CDR3 bases: TGTGCTCTTGGGGAACGCTCATCCCTTGGGTTCCTACGGTTGAGCACTGGGGGATACGCGATGGCCACCGATCAACTCATCTTT.

As to this clone: TCRdb shows a much larger clone's protein in place of this DNA's translation, and the two differ at residue 6, likely through a read error; the protein shown is translated from the DNA. This sequence joins TRDV2 and TRDJ1, with TRDD3 identical over 12 bases. The CDR3 covers 19 residues. The ends lost 5 bases at V and 0 bases at J; junction bases unmatched: 15. In germline, CDR1 is GEAIGNYY, CDR2 EKD. CDR3 sequence: CACALDLGDTLADTDKLIF. CDR3 DNA: TGTGCCTGTGCCCTAGACCTGGGGGATACGTTGGCCGACACCGATAAACTCATCTTT.

Comments on this clone: The TCRdb record carries a much larger clone's protein, which differs from this DNA's translation at residue 7; a read error is the likely cause, and the protein listed here is the DNA translation. The gene calls are TRDV1 and TRDJ1, with 11 bases fitting TRDD3. Germline lookup yields CDR1 TSWWSYY and CDR2 QGS. V shed 3 bases, J shed 3 bases, and the junction held 12 bases outside the gene matches. The CDR3 totals 18 residues. CDR3 protein: CALGEQRLLGDNADKLIF. In DNA, the CDR3 is TGTGCTCTTGGGGAGCAACGGTTACTGGGGGATAACGCCGATAAACTCATCTTT.

The chain uses TRDV1 and TRDJ1; 10 positions agree with TRDD3. This CDR3 contains 20 residues. Germline V CDR1 and CDR2: TSWWSYY, QGS. V dropped 3 bases and J dropped 0; count of bases not matched to a gene: 16. The CDR3 protein is CALGDRLLLWGIPNTDKLIF. The CDR3 DNA sequence: TGTGCTCTTGGGGATCGCCTACTCCTTTGGGGGATACCGAACACCGATAAACTCATCTTT.

The chain joins TRDV1 to TRDJ1, with TRDD3 identical over 11 bases. From germline, CDR1 is TSWWSYY and CDR2 QGS. The ends lost 2 bases at V and 3 bases at J; junction bases unmatched: 8. This CDR3 spans 17 amino acids. For the CDR3, the DNA is TGTGCTCTTGGGGAATTTCGGCTGGGGGATACAGCCGATAAACTCATCTTT. Its protein is CALGEFRLGDTADKLIF.

The chain employs TRDV1 and TRDJ1; the match to TRDD3 covers 10 bases. Germline assignment: CDR1 TSWWSYY and CDR2 QGS. V shed 3 bases, J shed 0 bases, and the junction held 19 bases outside the gene matches. The CDR3 runs 21 residues. This chain's CDR3 is CALGELRRPVLGDLYTDKLIF. The DNA of the CDR3 is TGTGCTCTTGGGGAGTTACGCAGGCCGGTACTGGGGGATTTGTACACCGATAAACTCATCTTT.

This clone has just a few counts. The translation of this DNA and the TCRdb protein of a much larger clone differ at residue 10, probably owing to a read error; the protein shown here is translated from the DNA. This sequence joins TRDV1 and TRDJ1; 9 bases align to TRDD3. The CDR3 is made up of 19 amino acids. Germline CDR1 and CDR2: TSWWSYY and QGS. Unmatched junction bases numbered 16, after V lost 2 bases and J lost 3 bases. For the CDR3, the DNA is TGTGCTCTTGGGGAATTTCGGCGGAAGCCGGGGGATACAGCCGATAAACTCATCTTT. Protein product: CALGEFRRKPGDTADKLIF.

Points on this clone: TCRdb's listed protein matches a much larger clone and diverges from this DNA's translation at residue 17, likely through a read error; the protein shown comes from the DNA. V gene TRDV1 combines with J gene TRDJ1; 10 positions agree with TRDD3. CDR3 length equals 19 residues. Germline V gene lookup returns CDR1 TSWWSYY and CDR2 QGS. The CDR3 DNA reads as TGTGCTCTTGGGGCTTATCGTTTGGGGGATACCTGGTACACCGATAAACACATCTTT. It is translated as CALGAYRLGDTWYTDKHIF.

This clone is judged large. V usage is TRDV1 and J usage is TRDJ1; 11 bases align to TRDD3. Germline CDR1 is TSWWSYY and CDR2 is QGS. The CDR3 runs 17 residues. V gave up 11 bases and J gave up 3 bases; unmatched junction bases: 17. The CDR3 sequence: CAASLGRDWGIADKLIF. The CDR3 DNA reads TGTGCTGCTTCCCTCGGTCGGGACTGGGGGATAGCCGATAAACTCATCTTT.

This clone was counted a few times. A read error is the likely source, as a far larger clone sits one nucleotide away. The chain links TRDV1 to TRDJ2, with 10 bases lining up with TRDD3. The CDR3 sequence is 20 residues long. Trimming removed 9 bases from V and 4 bases from J; junction bases left unmatched: 23. Germline V gives CDR1 TSWWSYY, CDR2 QGS. The CDR3 spells CALRGASSYWGMWGTAQLFF. Written as DNA, the CDR3 is TGTGCTCTACGGGGGGCTTCCTCGTACTGGGGGATGTGGGGGACAGCACAACTCTTCTTT.

Concerning this clone: A far more abundant clone sits one base away, making this likely a read error. Other nucleotide sequences in the sample specify the same CDR3. This chain connects TRDV1 to TRDJ1; TRDD3 agrees at 13 bases. The V gene's germline CDR1 is TSWWSYY and CDR2 QGS. The CDR3 is made up of 19 amino acids. The CDR3 DNA reads TGTGCTCTTGCAACGGGGGACTGGGGGATACGGATTTACACCGATAAGCTCATCTTT. As protein: CALATGDWGIRIYTDKLIF.

This clone turned up a few times. The chain carries TRDV1 and TRDJ1; tentative D call: TRDD3 (6 bases). From germline, CDR1 is TSWWSYY and CDR2 QGS. CDR3 length: 18 residues. Trimming shortened V by 4 bases and J by 1 base, and 22 bases separated the two germline ends. The CDR3: CALGAPGTGGELTDKLIF. In nucleotides, the CDR3 is TGTGCTCTTGGGGCACCGGGAACGGGGGGAGAACTCACCGATAAACTCATCTTT.

This clone was detected only a few times. The chain links TRDV2 to TRDJ1, with unresolved D. Germline V CDR1 and CDR2: GEAIGNYY, EKD. Between the trimmed V and J ends, which lost 8 bases and 9 bases, there was a span of 9 bases. This CDR3 contains 9 residues. CDR3 nucleotide sequence: TGTGCCTCCCCAGAGGAACTCATCTTT. It translates to CASPEELIF.

Note on this clone: It is likely a read error: a sequence one base away is far more abundant. Other DNA sequences of this sample code for an identical CDR3. The chain employs TRDV1 and TRDJ1; D may be TRDD2 (9 bases). Germline V gene data show CDR1 as TSWWSYY and CDR2 as QGS. Trimming left V 3 bases short and J 0 bases short, with 38 bases between. This CDR3 region has 24 residues. The CDR3 sequence is CALGDLPRPSYRWGIHYYTDKLIF. In DNA, the CDR3 is TGTGCTCTTGGGGACCTCCCTCGCCCTTCCTACAGGTGGGGGATTCACTATTACACCGATAAACTCATCTTT.

This clone was picked up a small number of times. The chain is built from TRDV1 and TRDJ1, with 8 nucleotides matching TRDD2. Germline V gene lookup returns CDR1 TSWWSYY and CDR2 QGS. V lost 4 bases to trimming and J lost 0 bases; unmatched junction nucleotides: 7. The CDR3 is 16 residues long. CDR3 in amino acids: CALGARLPNYTDKLIF. In DNA, the CDR3 is TGTGCTCTTGGGGCACGCCTTCCTAACTACACCGATAAACTCATCTTT.

The rearrangement links TRDV1 to TRDJ1; 7 bases match TRDD3. Germline V gene lookup returns CDR1 TSWWSYY and CDR2 QGS. The CDR3 has 17 residues. V shed 5 bases, J shed 2 bases, and the junction held 14 bases outside the gene matches. The CDR3 DNA is TGTGCTCTTGGGAAAAACTGGGGAAGGGGGCCAACCGATAAACTCATCTTT. This gives the protein CALGKNWGRGPTDKLIF.

Note on this clone: A far larger clone is just one base off, so this is likely a read error. The chain uses TRDV1 and TRDJ1, with 10 bases identical to TRDD3. The CDR3 extends over 29 amino acids. CDR1 is TSWWSYY and CDR2 is QGS in the germline V gene. The V and J ends lost 0 bases and 0 bases, in that order; junction bases with no gene match: 40. The CDR3 sequence: CALGELAGYLPSFTLPGDTRNLYTDKLIF. CDR3 nucleotides: TGTGCTCTTGGGGAACTAGCTGGGTATCTGCCTTCCTTCACTTTACCGGGGGATACGCGGAATCTGTACACCGATAAACTCATCTTT.

Notes on this clone: The translation of this DNA and the TCRdb protein of a much larger clone differ at residue 9, probably owing to a read error; the protein shown here is translated from the DNA. This chain links TRDV1 with TRDJ1; 11 positions match TRDD3. This CDR3 is built from 20 residues. Per germline, CDR1 TSWWSYY and CDR2 QGS. CDR3 region: CALGGLPHSNWGIKTDKLIF. DNA of the CDR3: TGTGCCTTAGGGGGCCTTCCACACTCGAACTGGGGGATAAAGACCGATAAACTCATCTTT.

The rearrangement joins TRDV1 to TRDJ1, with 7 bases that match TRDD3. This CDR3 is built from 18 residues. Unmatched junction bases numbered 16, after V lost 0 bases and J lost 6 bases. Germline V gives CDR1 TSWWSYY, CDR2 QGS. CDR3 coding DNA: TGTGCTCTTGGGGAACTAGCCGTACTGGGGCGCGGGAGGAATAAACTCATCTTT. It translates to CALGELAVLGRGRNKLIF.

The chain carries TRDV1 and TRDJ1; 8 nucleotides align to TRDD3. Trimming removed 4 bases from V and 0 bases from J; junction bases left unmatched: 19. In germline, CDR1 is TSWWSYY, CDR2 QGS. The CDR3 is 20 residues long. The DNA of the CDR3 is TGTGCTCTTGGGGCTTCCTTGGGGGACTGGGGGGGAGACTACACCGATAAACTCATCTTT. The encoded protein is CALGASLGDWGGDYTDKLIF.

This clone was picked up one time. It is likely a read error: a sequence one base away is far more abundant. The chain links TRDV1 to TRDJ1; D unresolved. The CDR3 contains 13 residues. From germline, CDR1 is TSWWSYY and CDR2 QGS. CDR3 residues: CALGKLHTDKLIF. In nucleotides, the CDR3 is TGTGCTCTTGGGAAACTCCACACCGATAAACTCATCTTT.